This T cell receptor beta chain was profiled in a study of cytomegalovirus exposure and HLA in healthy donors. About the research overall: The roughly 130 validation repertoires used the same platform as the roughly 670 first-cohort repertoires (as reported by a later analysis).

Produced via immunoSEQ multiplex PCR; TCRdb's table is partial and in-frame only. The sample consists of about 160,000 clones, around nine tenths of them appearing once. This CDR3 is 13 amino acids long. Between the trimmed V and J ends, which lost 0 bases and 1 base, there was a span of 6 bases. CDR1 and CDR2 from the germline V gene are GTSNPN and SVGIG (reference sequence). From the 120-subject validation cohort, which was separate from the roughly 610-subject first cohort, the donors were drawn. The study, taken as a whole, reports: For most TCR sequences rarity was the rule, although some public TCRs occurred in many donors. Associated with cytomegalovirus, according to the listing, were 150 to 200 TCR beta chains.

For this clone: Its antigen is unidentified. Other DNA sequences in this sample translate to the same CDR3.

The rearrangement uses TRBV30 and TRBJ1-1; D ambiguous. The TCR sequence derives from a woman under 30 in good health and CMV-seronegative. The sequenced sample consisted of PBMCs. This CDR3 is CAWSVGGNTEAFF. The CDR3 DNA sequence: TGTGCCTGGAGTGTAGGCGGGAACACTGAAGCTTTCTTT. The full variable domain, rest sourced from reference TRBV30 and TRBJ1-1, is SQTIHQWPATLVQPVGSPLSLECTVEGTSNPNLYWYRQAAGRGLQLLFYSVGIGQISSEVPQNLSASRPQDRQFILSSKKLLLSDSGFYLCAWSVGGNTEAFFGQGTRLTVV.